This T cell receptor (beta chain) was obtained from a study of high-grade serous ovarian cancer treatment subgroups (dated by TCRdb to the early 2020s). Regarding the study in general: On average, sequencing produced fewer than 15,000 reads and 7,494 unique TCR beta rearrangements for each sample. The cohort comprised 30 or so patients: approximately 10 with no residual disease after primary surgery (R0), approximately 10 excellent NACT responders, and approximately 10 poor NACT responders. The study profiled TCR beta repertoires in high-grade serous ovarian cancer patients grouped by complete gross resection or neoadjuvant chemotherapy response under a laparoscopic triage algorithm. One primary tumor sample and two metastatic tumor samples were contributed by each patient, so that roughly 82 samples were obtained in total. Broad study findings and their caveats: Bulk tumor TCR sequencing lacked spatial information, limiting insight into HGSC tumor complexity and diversity. Repertoire similarity between tumors from the same patient ranged from about 0.1 to 0.8, while tumors from different patients showed almost no similarity. The TCR repertoire analyses centered on CDR3, leaving CDR1 and CDR2 unanalyzed. Neoantigen level correlated positively with TCR clonal relatedness, and copy number variation and mutation load from whole-genome sequencing showed a positive trend with TCR clonal relatedness.

On this clone itself: The clone's antigen remains unknown. Base-call qualities are not available, and no considerably larger clone is one nucleotide away. The same CDR3 also results from other DNA sequences found in this sample.

The 80 to 90 tumor samples underwent high-throughput TCR profiling using ImmunoSEQ. Per the authors' processing: To measure repertoire diversity, the metrics used were richness (unique productive sequences), clonality, evenness and relatedness, and the Bhattacharyya coefficient was used to assess similarity between samples. A sensitivity analysis that removed TCRs with fewer than two reads produced consistent conclusions. The clones in this table, taken by TCRdb from immuneACCESS, are in-frame only. Not every clone is retained; where verified, under half of the shortfall comes from an unresolved V gene, and the cause of the rest is unknown. V and J calls and clone size follow that table, whereas D and trimming were derived from the DNA. The sample includes under 8,000 clones, with about 69% observed a single time. The ten largest account for 5.8% of the sample. The tumor samples were collected prior to definitive surgery or chemotherapy. The MD Anderson Biospecimen Extraction Resource handled genomic DNA extraction, while the MD Anderson Cancer Genomics Laboratory carried out the TCR sequencing.

The CDR3, cysteine through phenylalanine, is 14 amino acids long. The DNA shown is the 42-base CDR3, in frame from base 1. The germline ends are 10 bases apart after V is trimmed by 3 bases and J by 3 bases. The germline V gene sets CDR1 to ENHRY and CDR2 to SYGVKD. The chain joins TRBV10-3 to TRBJ2-3, and TRBD1 may be the D gene, going by 5 matching bases. The origin of this receptor is a human donor with high-grade serous ovarian cancer. The sequenced material came from tumor tissue. The nucleotides read TGTGCCATCAGTGATAGCAGGGATACAGATACGCAGTATTTT. Its coded protein is CAISDSRDTDTQYF.